Here is one T cell receptor beta chain with its context. TCRdb keeps only in-frame clones here, not all; method: immunoSEQ multiplex PCR. The sample lists 110,000 to 150,000 clones; around four fifths were seen once. Germline V gene lookup returns CDR1 SEHNR and CDR2 FQNEAQ (reference sequence). The CDR3 totals 14 residues. The V and J ends lost 3 bases and 6 bases, in that order; junction bases with no gene match: 4. The data are from a study of blood T cell repertoires in COVID-19. The receptor's source is a woman aged 40 to 50 who had recovered from COVID-19. The V gene is TRBV7-9, the J gene TRBJ2-7, with 11 bases aligning to TRBD2. Sequenced: PBMCs or T cells enriched from blood (not recorded which). The CDR3 loop reads CASSFLAGGGEQYF. CDR3 nucleotides: TGTGCCAGCAGCTTCTTAGCGGGAGGGGGCGAGCAGTACTTC.